What follows describes a single TCR beta chain. Its matching antigen is unknown. These data come from a study of cytomegalovirus exposure and HLA in healthy donors. Findings of the study overall: Beyond CMV serostatus, there was no information to go on about immune exposure.

It was with 60 Vbeta and 13 Jbeta primers that the PCR ran. Using immunoSEQ multiplex PCR, the repertoire was profiled, and TCRdb retains in-frame clones only, with some absent. Here the sample spans under 150,000 clones, approximately 80% being singletons. This CDR3 has 14 residues. CDR1 and CDR2 from the germline V gene are LNHDA and SQIVND (reference sequence). V dropped 6 bases and J dropped 1 base, with 12 bases sitting between them. Material for sequencing was PBMCs. The J gene is TRBJ1-1, the V gene TRBV19; D gene ambiguous. The TCR sequence derives from a man aged 50 to 59 in good health and CMV-seronegative. The CDR3 reads CASSLPRQNTEAFF. The CDR3 DNA follows: TGTGCCAGTAGCCTGCCCAGACAGAACACTGAAGCTTTCTTT.